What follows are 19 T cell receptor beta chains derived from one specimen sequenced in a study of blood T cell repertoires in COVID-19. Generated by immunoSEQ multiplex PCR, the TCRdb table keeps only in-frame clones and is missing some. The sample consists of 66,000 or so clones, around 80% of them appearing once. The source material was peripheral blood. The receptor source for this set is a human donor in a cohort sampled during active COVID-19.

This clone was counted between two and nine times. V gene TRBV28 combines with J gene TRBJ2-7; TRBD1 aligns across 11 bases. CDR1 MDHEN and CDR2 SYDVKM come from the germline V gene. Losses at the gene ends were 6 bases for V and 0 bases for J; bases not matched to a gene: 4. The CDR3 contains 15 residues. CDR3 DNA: TGTGCCAGCAGGCGGACAGGGGGCCTCTCCTACGAGCAGTACTTC. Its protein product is CASRRTGGLSYEQYF.

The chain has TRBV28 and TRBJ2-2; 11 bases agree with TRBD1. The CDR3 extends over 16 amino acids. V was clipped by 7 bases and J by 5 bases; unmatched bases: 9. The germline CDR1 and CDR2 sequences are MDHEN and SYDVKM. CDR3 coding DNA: TGTGCCAGCACCCTATCCGGGACAGGGGGAACCGGGGAGCTGTTTTTT. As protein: CASTLSGTGGTGELFF.

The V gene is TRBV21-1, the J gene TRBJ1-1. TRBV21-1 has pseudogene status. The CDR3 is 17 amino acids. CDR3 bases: TGTGCCAGCAGCACTCAAACAAGCGTGTGGGGAGTTACTGAAGCTTTCTTT. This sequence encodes CASSTQTSVWGVTEAFF.

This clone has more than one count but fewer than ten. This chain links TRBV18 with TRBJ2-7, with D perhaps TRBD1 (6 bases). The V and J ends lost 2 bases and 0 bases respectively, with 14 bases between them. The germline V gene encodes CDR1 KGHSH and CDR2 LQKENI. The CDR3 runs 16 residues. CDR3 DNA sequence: TGTGCCAGCTCACCAAGTAAGGTGGGGGCCTCCTACGAGCAGTACTTC. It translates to CASSPSKVGASYEQYF.

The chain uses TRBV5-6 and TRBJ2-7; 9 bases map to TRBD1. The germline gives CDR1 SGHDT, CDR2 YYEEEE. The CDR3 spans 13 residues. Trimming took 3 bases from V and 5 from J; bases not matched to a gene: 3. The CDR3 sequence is CASSWDRADEQYF. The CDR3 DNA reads TGTGCCAGCAGCTGGGACAGGGCAGACGAGCAGTACTTC.

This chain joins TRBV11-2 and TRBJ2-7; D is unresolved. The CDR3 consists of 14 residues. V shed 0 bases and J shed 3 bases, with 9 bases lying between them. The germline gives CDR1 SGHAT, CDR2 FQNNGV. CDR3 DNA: TGTGCCAGCAGCTTAGATATACGGAGCTACGAGCAGTACTTC. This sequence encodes CASSLDIRSYEQYF.

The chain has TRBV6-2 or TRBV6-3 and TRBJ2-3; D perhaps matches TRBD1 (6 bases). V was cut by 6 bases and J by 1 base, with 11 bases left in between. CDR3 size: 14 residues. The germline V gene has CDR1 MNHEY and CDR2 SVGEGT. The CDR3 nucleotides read TGTGCCAGCAGCTCGGGACACGGCACAGATACGCAGTATTTT. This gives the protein CASSSGHGTDTQYF.

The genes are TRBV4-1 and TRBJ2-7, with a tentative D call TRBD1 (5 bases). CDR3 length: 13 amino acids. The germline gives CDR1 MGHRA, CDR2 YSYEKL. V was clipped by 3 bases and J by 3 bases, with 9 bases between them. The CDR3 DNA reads TGCGCCAGCAGCCAGGGGCAGAACTACGAGCAGTACTTC. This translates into CASSQGQNYEQYF.

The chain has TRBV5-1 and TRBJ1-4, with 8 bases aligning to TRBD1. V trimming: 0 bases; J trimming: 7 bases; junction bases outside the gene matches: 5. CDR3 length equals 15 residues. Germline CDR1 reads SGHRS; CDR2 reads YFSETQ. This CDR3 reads CASSLAGGRFEKLFF. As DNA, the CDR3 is TGCGCCAGCAGCTTGGCAGGGGGCCGGTTTGAAAAACTGTTTTTT.

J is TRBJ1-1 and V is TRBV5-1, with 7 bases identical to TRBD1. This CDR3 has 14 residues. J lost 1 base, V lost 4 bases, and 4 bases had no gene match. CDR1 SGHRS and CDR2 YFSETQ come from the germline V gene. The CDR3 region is CASSKGQENTEAFF. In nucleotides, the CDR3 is TGCGCCAGCAGCAAAGGACAGGAGAACACTGAAGCTTTCTTT.

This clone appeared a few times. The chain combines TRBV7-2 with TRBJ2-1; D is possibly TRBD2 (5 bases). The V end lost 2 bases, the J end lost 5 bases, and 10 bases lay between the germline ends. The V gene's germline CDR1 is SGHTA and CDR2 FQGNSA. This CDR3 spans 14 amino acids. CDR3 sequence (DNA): TGTGCCAGCAGCTTAAGGCAGAGGGACAATGAGCAGTTCTTC. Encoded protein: CASSLRQRDNEQFF.

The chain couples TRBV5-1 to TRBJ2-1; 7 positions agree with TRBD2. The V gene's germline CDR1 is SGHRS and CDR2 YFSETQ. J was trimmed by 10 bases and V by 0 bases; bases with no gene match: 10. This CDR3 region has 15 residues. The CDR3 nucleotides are TGCGCCAGCAGCTTGGAGTCCATGACTAGCCGGGAGCAGTTCTTC. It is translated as CASSLESMTSREQFF.

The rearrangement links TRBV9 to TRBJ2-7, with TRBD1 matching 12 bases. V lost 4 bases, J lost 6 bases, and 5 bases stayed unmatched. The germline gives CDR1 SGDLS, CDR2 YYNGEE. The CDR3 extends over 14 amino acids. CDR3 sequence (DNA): TGTGCCAGCAGCCTTCGGGGACAGGGGGCCGAGCAGTACTTC. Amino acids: CASSLRGQGAEQYF. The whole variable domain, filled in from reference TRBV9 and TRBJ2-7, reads DSGVTQTPKHLITATGQRVTLRCSPRSGDLSVYWYQQSLDQGLQFLIQYYNGEERAKGNILERFSAQQFPDLHSELNLSSLELGDSALYFCASSLRGQGAEQYFGPGTRLTVT.

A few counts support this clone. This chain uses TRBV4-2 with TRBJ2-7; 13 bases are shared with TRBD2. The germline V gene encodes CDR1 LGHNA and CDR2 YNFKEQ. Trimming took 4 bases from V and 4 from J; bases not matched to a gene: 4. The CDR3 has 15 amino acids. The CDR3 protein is CASSRGLAGEYEQYF. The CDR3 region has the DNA TGTGCCAGCAGCCGCGGACTAGCGGGAGAGTACGAGCAGTACTTC.

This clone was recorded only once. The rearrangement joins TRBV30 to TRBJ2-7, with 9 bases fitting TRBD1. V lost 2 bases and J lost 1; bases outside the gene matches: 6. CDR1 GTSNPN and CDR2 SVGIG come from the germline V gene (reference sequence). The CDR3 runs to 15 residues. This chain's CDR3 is CAWSRRDRVSYEQYF. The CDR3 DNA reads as TGTGCCTGGAGTCGTAGGGACAGGGTATCCTACGAGCAGTACTTC.

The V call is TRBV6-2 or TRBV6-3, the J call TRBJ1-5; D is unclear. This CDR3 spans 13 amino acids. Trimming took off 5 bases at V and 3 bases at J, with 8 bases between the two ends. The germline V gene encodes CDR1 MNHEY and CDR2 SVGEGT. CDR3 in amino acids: CASSLQDNQPQHF. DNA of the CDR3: TGTGCCAGCAGTCTTCAGGACAATCAGCCCCAGCATTTT.

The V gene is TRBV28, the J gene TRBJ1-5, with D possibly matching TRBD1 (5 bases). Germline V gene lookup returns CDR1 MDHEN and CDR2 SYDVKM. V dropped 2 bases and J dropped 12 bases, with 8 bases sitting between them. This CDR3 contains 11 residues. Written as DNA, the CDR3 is TGTGCCAGCAGTTTAGCCAGGGACCAGCATTTT. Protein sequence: CASSLARDQHF. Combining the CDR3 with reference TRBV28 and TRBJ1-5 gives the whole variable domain DVKVTQSSRYLVKRTGEKVFLECVQDMDHENMFWYRQDPGLGLRLIYFSYDVKMKEKGDIPEGYSVSREKKERFSLILESASTNQTSMYLCASSLARDQHFGDGTRLSIL.

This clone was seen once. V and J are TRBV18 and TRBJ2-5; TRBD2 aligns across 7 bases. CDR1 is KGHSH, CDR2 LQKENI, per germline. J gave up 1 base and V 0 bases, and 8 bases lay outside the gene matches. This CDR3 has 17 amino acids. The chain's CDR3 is CASSPPTGGSPQETQYF. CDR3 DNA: TGTGCCAGCTCACCACCCACGGGAGGCAGTCCCCAAGAGACCCAGTACTTC.

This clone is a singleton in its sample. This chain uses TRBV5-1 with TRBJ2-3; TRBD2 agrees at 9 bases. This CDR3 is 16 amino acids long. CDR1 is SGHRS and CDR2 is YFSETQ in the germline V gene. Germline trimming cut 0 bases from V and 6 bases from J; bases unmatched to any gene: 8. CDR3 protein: CASSLGLADKGDTQYF. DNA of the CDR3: TGCGCCAGCAGCTTGGGACTAGCGGATAAAGGGGATACGCAGTATTTT.